This entry lists 23 T cell receptor beta chains sequenced from one sample in a study of cytomegalovirus exposure and HLA in healthy donors (TCRdb year 2017). The library was obtained by the immunoSEQ multiplex PCR assay. The multiplex PCR relied on a mix of 60 forward primers for TCR Vbeta segments and 13 reverse primers for TCR Jbeta segments. The source is immuneACCESS, and TCRdb retained only in-frame sequences with V and J called. Part of the clones is not carried over; for the studies checked, unresolved V genes explain less than half of this, and the remainder is unexplained. Counted in this sample were around 100,000 clones; more than 65% of them appeared once. The ten largest clones add up to around 0.95% of the sample. The sample was PBMCs. The receptor set was obtained from a woman in her 30s in good health and CMV-seronegative.

This rearrangement joins TRBV18 to TRBJ1-3, with TRBD1 identical over 7 bases. The J segment lost 3 bases and the V segment lost 6 bases, leaving 8 bases of the junction unmatched. Germline V gene sequence: CDR1 KGHSH, CDR2 LQKENI. This CDR3 is built from 15 residues. CDR3 in DNA: TGTGCCAGCTCCGAGCAAGGGGGCAGTGGAAACACCATATATTTT. It yields the protein CASSEQGGSGNTIYF.

The chain couples TRBV19 to TRBJ2-3; 14 bases align to TRBD2. This CDR3 region has 16 residues. Germline lookup yields CDR1 LNHDA and CDR2 SQIVND (reference sequence). V lost 8 bases, J lost 7 bases, and 11 bases stayed unmatched. Here the CDR3 reads CASVETSGGGRYTQYF. CDR3 coding DNA: TGTGCCAGTGTGGAGACTAGCGGGGGGGGTAGGTATACGCAGTATTTT.

The chain recombines TRBV30 with TRBJ2-5, with 9 bases matching TRBD1. The end of the DNA is better explained by TRBJ2-7, so the J call may be wrong. CDR1 and CDR2 from the germline V gene are GTSNPN and SVGIG (reference sequence). The CDR3 covers 13 residues. CDR3 loop: CALEQGAFYEQYF. The CDR3 nucleotides are TGTGCTCTAGAACAGGGGGCTTTCTACGAGCAGTACTTC.

This chain joins TRBV14 and TRBJ1-2, with TRBD1 identical over 7 bases. Per the germline V gene, CDR1 is SGHDN and CDR2 is FVKESK. This CDR3 comprises 15 residues. With V trimmed by 4 bases and J by 6 bases, 11 bases remained unmatched. DNA of the CDR3: TGTGCCAGCAGCCGAAACACCGGGACAGTGCATGGCTACACCTTC. This sequence encodes CASSRNTGTVHGYTF.

V gene TRBV7-6 combines with J gene TRBJ2-7; D possibly corresponds to TRBD1 (6 bases). Germline assignment: CDR1 SGHVS and CDR2 FNYEAQ. The CDR3 contains 14 residues. V was shortened by 5 bases and J by 1 base, with 12 bases between the two germline ends. The CDR3 region is CASSKGDGSYEQYF. CDR3 bases: TGTGCCAGCAGCAAGGGGGACGGATCCTACGAGCAGTACTTC. The full variable domain, in which reference TRBV7-6 and TRBJ2-7 provide the parts outside the CDR3, is GAGVSQSPRYKVTKRGQDVALRCDPISGHVSLYWYRQALGQGPEFLTYFNYEAQQDKSGLPNDRFSAERPEGSISTLTIQRTEQRDSAMYRCASSKGDGSYEQYFGPGTRLTVT.

This clone was seen just once. This chain links TRBV19 with TRBJ2-7; unclear D gene. The germline CDR1 and CDR2 sequences are LNHDA and SQIVND (reference sequence). CDR3 length: 14 residues. Trimming shortened V by 5 bases and J by 0 bases, and 11 bases separated the two germline ends. Here the CDR3 reads CASSYGGYSYEQYF. The CDR3, as DNA: TGTGCCAGTAGTTACGGCGGCTACTCCTACGAGCAGTACTTC. Full variable domain (remainder filled in from reference TRBV19 and TRBJ2-7): DGGITQSPKYLFRKEGQNVTLSCEQNLNHDAMYWYRQDPGQGLRLIYYSQIVNDFQKGDIAEGYSVSREKKESFPLTVTSAQKNPTAFYLCASSYGGYSYEQYFGPGTRLTVT.

The chain is built from TRBV6-5 and TRBJ1-2; D gene ambiguous. This CDR3 is 15 amino acids long. Germline loops: CDR1 MNHEY, CDR2 SVGAGI. With 6 bases removed from V and 2 bases from J, the gap between germline ends came to 16 bases. CDR3 amino acids: CASRDREQSNYGYTF. Written as DNA, the CDR3 is TGTGCCAGCAGGGACCGGGAACAGTCCAACTATGGCTACACCTTC.

This clone has just a few counts. This chain connects TRBV7-9 to TRBJ1-4, with 9 bases identical to TRBD1. Losses at the gene ends were 5 bases for V and 4 bases for J; bases not matched to a gene: 5. CDR1 SEHNR and CDR2 FQNEAQ come from the germline V gene (reference sequence). This CDR3 contains 15 residues. The CDR3 is CASSVKGQGNEKLFF. In nucleotides, the CDR3 is TGTGCCAGCAGCGTTAAGGGACAGGGTAATGAAAAACTGTTTTTT.

The table lists this clone with a few counts. Sequence at one end of the junction differs from germline and may be a read error. This sequence joins TRBV9 and TRBJ1-2; no reliable D call. The germline gives CDR1 SGDLS, CDR2 YYNGEE. This CDR3 spans 11 amino acids. CDR3 loop: CASRTGSELVF. The CDR3 DNA sequence: TGTGCCAGCCGAACCGGGTCGGAGCTCGTCTTC.

Here the CDR3 reads CASSEARDSRSGEQYF. The CDR3 DNA sequence: TGTGCCAGCAGTGAAGCTCGGGATTCCCGGTCGGGGGAGCAGTACTTC. The chain links TRBV6-1 to TRBJ2-7, with a possible D match to TRBD2 (5 bases). With 0 bases removed from V and 7 bases from J, the gap between germline ends came to 19 bases. Germline lookup yields CDR1 MNHNS and CDR2 SASEGT. The CDR3 sequence is 16 residues long.

The rearrangement joins TRBV6-6 to TRBJ1-1, with D perhaps matching TRBD1 (6 bases). Trimming shortened V by 7 bases and J by 7 bases, and 16 bases separated the two germline ends. CDR1 and CDR2 from the germline V gene are MNHNY and SVGAGI (reference sequence). This CDR3 is 13 amino acids long. The CDR3 here is CASTYTGRDEAFF. The CDR3 coding sequence is TGTGCCAGCACCTATACAGGGAGGGATGAAGCTTTCTTT.

The CDR3 loop is CASSLAGLANYNEQFF. CDR3 nucleotides: TGCGCCAGCAGCTTGGCGGGACTAGCGAACTACAATGAGCAGTTCTTC. The chain joins TRBV5-1 to TRBJ2-1; 10 bases map to TRBD2. V was clipped by 0 bases and J by 3 bases; unmatched bases: 3. Germline V gene sequence: CDR1 SGHRS, CDR2 YFSETQ. This CDR3 is built from 16 residues.

This chain links TRBV29-1 with TRBJ2-2, with D maybe TRBD1 (6 bases). This CDR3 spans 14 amino acids. Germline V gives CDR1 SQVTM, CDR2 ANQGSEA. Trimming stripped 4 bases from V and 0 bases from J, with 9 bases between. CDR3 nucleotides: TGCAGCGTTGGAAGGACAGCGAACACCGGGGAGCTGTTTTTT. This gives the protein CSVGRTANTGELFF.

This clone was counted only a few times. V gene TRBV5-1 combines with J gene TRBJ1-4; D not certain. V was clipped by 0 bases and J by 2 bases, with 11 bases between them. Germline values: CDR1 SGHRS, CDR2 YFSETQ. The CDR3 sequence is 16 residues long. The CDR3: CASSLAVLATNEKLFF. The CDR3 DNA is TGCGCCAGCAGCTTGGCTGTCTTGGCTACTAATGAAAAACTGTTTTTT.

The chain is built from TRBV5-4 and TRBJ1-1, with TRBD1 matching 8 bases. Per germline, CDR1 SGHNT and CDR2 YYREEE (reference sequence). The CDR3 runs 18 residues. V was clipped by 4 bases and J by 7 bases; unmatched bases: 21. CDR3 region: CASSPRSTGGRGDGEAFF. The DNA for the CDR3 is TGTGCCAGCAGCCCGAGGAGTACAGGGGGGCGCGGGGATGGTGAAGCTTTCTTT.

CDR3 sequence (DNA): TGTGCCTGGAGTCGCGAGTCTGGAAACACCATATATTTT. It encodes CAWSRESGNTIYF. The rearrangement uses TRBV30 and TRBJ1-3, with D unclear. CDR1 is GTSNPN and CDR2 is SVGIG in the germline V gene (reference sequence). V was clipped by 2 bases and J by 1 base, with 6 bases between them. This CDR3 is built from 13 residues. Drawing the rest from reference TRBV30 and TRBJ1-3, the complete variable domain is SQTIHQWPATLVQPVGSPLSLECTVEGTSNPNLYWYRQAAGRGLQLLFYSVGIGQISSEVPQNLSASRPQDRQFILSSKKLLLSDSGFYLCAWSRESGNTIYFGEGSWLTVV.

The chain joins TRBV10-2 to TRBJ2-2, with 7 nucleotides matching TRBD2. V lost 7 bases to trimming and J lost 4 bases; unmatched junction nucleotides: 6. This CDR3 has 14 amino acids. From germline, CDR1 is WSHSY and CDR2 SAAADI. In DNA form, the CDR3 reads TGCGCCAGCACCTGGGGGGGATTCACCGGGGAGCTGTTTTTT. Translation gives CASTWGGFTGELFF.

V and J are TRBV15 and TRBJ2-1; D is perhaps TRBD2 (5 bases). The germline V gene encodes CDR1 LNHNV and CDR2 YYDKDF (reference sequence). Trimming removed 1 base from V and 2 bases from J, with 9 bases in between. The CDR3 runs 15 residues. The CDR3 reads CATSRVQRPYNEQFF. The CDR3 DNA is TGTGCCACCAGCAGAGTCCAGCGGCCCTACAATGAGCAGTTCTTC.

This clone was seen only a few times. V usage is TRBV2 and J usage is TRBJ2-3, with TRBD2 identical over 7 bases. Germline loops: CDR1 SNHLY, CDR2 FYNNEI. This CDR3 region has 15 residues. Losses at the gene ends were 1 base for V and 3 bases for J; bases not matched to a gene: 4. The CDR3 region has the DNA TGTGCCAGCAGTGAAGACGGGGGAGGGACAGATACGCAGTATTTT. Protein sequence: CASSEDGGGTDTQYF.

The gene calls are TRBV7-9 and TRBJ2-7, with D tentatively TRBD2 (6 bases). The length of the CDR3 is 13 residues. Germline V gene lookup returns CDR1 SEHNR and CDR2 FQNEAQ (reference sequence). Between the trimmed V and J ends, which lost 5 bases and 6 bases, there was a span of 14 bases. The CDR3 is CASSPGEVGEQYF. CDR3 sequence (DNA): TGTGCCAGCAGCCCCGGGGAGGTTGGCGAGCAGTACTTC.

The chain links TRBV5-1 to TRBJ2-3; D unresolved. Germline CDR1 and CDR2: SGHRS and YFSETQ. This CDR3 is 15 amino acids long. V dropped 5 bases and J dropped 0 bases, with 13 bases sitting between them. Here the CDR3 DNA reads TGCGCCAGCAGTCCAGGAACAGTTAGCACAGATACGCAGTATTTT. As protein: CASSPGTVSTDTQYF.

The CDR3 region has the DNA TGTGCCAGCAGTGTATCCGGAGCTAGCGGATTGAACAATGAGCAGTTCTTC. It yields the protein CASSVSGASGLNNEQFF. V usage is TRBV25-1 and J usage is TRBJ2-1; TRBD2 matches 7 bases. This CDR3 region has 17 residues. Trimming took 4 bases from V and 5 from J; bases not matched to a gene: 14. CDR1 and CDR2 from the germline V gene are MGHDK and SYGVNS.

A few counts support this clone. The rearrangement uses TRBV27 and TRBJ2-5, with D maybe TRBD2 (5 bases). Germline loops: CDR1 MNHEY, CDR2 SMNVEV (reference sequence). Trimming shortened V by 5 bases and J by 2 bases, and 9 bases separated the two germline ends. The CDR3 totals 13 residues. As DNA, the CDR3 is TGTGCCAGCAGTGAGGACTGGCAAGAGACCCAGTACTTC. Translated, it gives CASSEDWQETQYF.